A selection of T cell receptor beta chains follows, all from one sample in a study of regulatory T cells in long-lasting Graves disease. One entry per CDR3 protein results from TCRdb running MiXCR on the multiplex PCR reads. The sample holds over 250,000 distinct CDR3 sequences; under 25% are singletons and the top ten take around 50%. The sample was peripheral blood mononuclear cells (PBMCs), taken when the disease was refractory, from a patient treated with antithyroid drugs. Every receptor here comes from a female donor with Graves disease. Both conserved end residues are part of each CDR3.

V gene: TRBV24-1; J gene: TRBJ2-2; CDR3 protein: CATSGLRTGELFF
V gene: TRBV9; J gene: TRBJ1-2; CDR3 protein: CASSVDGTGLYGYTF
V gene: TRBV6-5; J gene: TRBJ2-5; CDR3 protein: CASSYLTIVQETQYF
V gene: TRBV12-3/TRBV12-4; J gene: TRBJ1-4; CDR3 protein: CASSFVGLEEKLFF
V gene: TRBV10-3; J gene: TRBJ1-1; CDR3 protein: CAISGLGGTEAFF
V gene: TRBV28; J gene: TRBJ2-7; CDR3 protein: CASRKGPYEQYF
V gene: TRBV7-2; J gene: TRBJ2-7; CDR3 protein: CASSLGPSGTSYEQYF
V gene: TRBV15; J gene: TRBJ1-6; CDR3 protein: CATSRVSNSPLHF
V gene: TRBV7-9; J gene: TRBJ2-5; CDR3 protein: CASSQTGGETQYF
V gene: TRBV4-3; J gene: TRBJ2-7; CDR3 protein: CASSQTTGPYEQYF
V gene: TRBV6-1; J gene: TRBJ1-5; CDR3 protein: CASKPGRSNQPQHF
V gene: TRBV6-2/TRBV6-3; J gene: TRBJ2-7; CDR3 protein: CASSEPGSVSYEQYF
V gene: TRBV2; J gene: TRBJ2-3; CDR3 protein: CASSEGPLAWYTQYF
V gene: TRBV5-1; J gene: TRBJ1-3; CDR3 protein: CASSRRDGTSGNTIYF
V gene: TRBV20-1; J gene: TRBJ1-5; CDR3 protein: CSASVRGQGLYQPQHF
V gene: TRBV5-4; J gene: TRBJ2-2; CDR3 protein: CASSSDRGNTGELFF
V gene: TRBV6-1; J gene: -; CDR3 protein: CASRLADSYEQYF
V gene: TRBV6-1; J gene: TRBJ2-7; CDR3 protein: CASSVAPSGVYEQYF
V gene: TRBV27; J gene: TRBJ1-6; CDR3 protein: CASRGQELSYNSPLHF
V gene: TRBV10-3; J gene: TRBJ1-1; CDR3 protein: CAISESRVGTEAFF
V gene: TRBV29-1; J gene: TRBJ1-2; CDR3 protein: CSALADYGYTF
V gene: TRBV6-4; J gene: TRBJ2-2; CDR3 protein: CASSYSQKRGNTGELFF
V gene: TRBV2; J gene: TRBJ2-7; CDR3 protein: CASSRDLGGGEQYF
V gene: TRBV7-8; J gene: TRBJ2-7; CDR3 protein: CASSLREQGGHEQYF
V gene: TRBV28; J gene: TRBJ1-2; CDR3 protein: CASSGVGRGYTF
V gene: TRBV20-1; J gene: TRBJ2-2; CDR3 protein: CSAEQEINTGELFF
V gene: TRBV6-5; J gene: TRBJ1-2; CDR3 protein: CASSSSWTGNGYTF
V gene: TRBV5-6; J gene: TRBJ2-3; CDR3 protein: CASSYPGTSGRWNTQYF
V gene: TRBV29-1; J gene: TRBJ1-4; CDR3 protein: CSVEGGDEKLFF
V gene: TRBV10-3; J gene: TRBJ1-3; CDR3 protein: CAIMGSGNTIYF
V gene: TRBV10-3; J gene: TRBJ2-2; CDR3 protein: CAISTPGETGELFF
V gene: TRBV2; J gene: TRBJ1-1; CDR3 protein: CAKDMTGMNTEAFF